Presented here are 31 T cell receptor beta chains from one specimen sequenced in a study of blood T cell repertoires in COVID-19. The data were produced by immunoSEQ multiplex PCR, yet TCRdb's version contains in-frame clones alone and is incomplete. The table has about 60,000 clones, about 75% seen once. Sequenced material: peripheral blood. These receptors were collected from a human donor in a cohort sampled during active COVID-19.

V gene TRBV5-6 combines with J gene TRBJ1-4; D is perhaps TRBD1 (5 bases). The CDR3 runs to 15 residues. Germline V lookup: CDR1 SGHDT, CDR2 YYEEEE. V dropped 3 bases and J dropped 5 bases, with 14 bases sitting between them. The CDR3 here is CASSWRGRGNEKLFF. CDR3 sequence (DNA): TGTGCCAGCAGCTGGAGAGGACGGGGGAATGAAAAACTGTTTTTT.

V is TRBV3-1 (or the pseudogene TRBV3-2) and J is TRBJ2-1; 13 nucleotides align to TRBD2. Germline trimming cut 4 bases from V and 10 bases from J; bases unmatched to any gene: 4. Germline CDR1 reads LGHDT; CDR2 reads YNNKEL (reference sequence). The CDR3 consists of 14 residues. The CDR3 reads CASSRGLAGVEQFF. The CDR3 DNA reads TGTGCCAGCAGCCGCGGACTAGCGGGGGTAGAGCAGTTCTTC.

The chain joins TRBV5-6 to TRBJ2-7; 8 bases are shared with TRBD1. CDR3 length: 14 amino acids. Germline CDR1 and CDR2: SGHDT and YYEEEE. V gave up 2 bases and J gave up 3 bases; unmatched junction bases: 4. This CDR3 reads CASSFRQGNYEQYF. The DNA for the CDR3 is TGTGCCAGCAGCTTTCGACAGGGGAACTACGAGCAGTACTTC.

The rearrangement joins TRBV15 to TRBJ2-7, with D tentatively TRBD2 (6 bases). The germline CDR1 and CDR2 sequences are LNHNV and YYDKDF (reference sequence). The CDR3 runs 14 residues. Trimming pared 0 bases from V and 3 bases from J, leaving 9 bases between. CDR3 sequence: CATSRDMGGYEQYF. The CDR3 DNA reads as TGTGCCACCAGCAGAGATATGGGGGGCTACGAGCAGTACTTC.

The V gene is TRBV5-1, the J gene TRBJ1-2; tentatively, D is TRBD1 (6 bases). In germline, CDR1 is SGHRS, CDR2 YFSETQ. The CDR3 runs to 14 residues. The V gene lost 0 bases and the J gene lost 6 bases, with 12 bases spanning the gap. The CDR3 nucleotides read TGCGCCAGCAGCTTGGCCAATGCAGGGGATGGCTACACCTTC. Translation gives CASSLANAGDGYTF.

The chain has TRBV28 and TRBJ1-4; 7 bases agree with TRBD1. Germline V gives CDR1 MDHEN, CDR2 SYDVKM. V lost 5 bases and J lost 4; bases outside the gene matches: 7. The CDR3 totals 15 residues. CDR3 sequence reads: CASSLRQGINEKLFF. The CDR3 DNA reads as TGTGCCAGCAGTCTCCGACAGGGTATTAATGAAAAACTGTTTTTT.

The chain couples TRBV5-1 to TRBJ1-2; a weak D match, TRBD1 (5 bases). Looked up from germline, CDR1 is SGHRS and CDR2 is YFSETQ. The V gene lost 0 bases and the J gene lost 6 bases, with 12 bases spanning the gap. CDR3 size: 14 residues. The CDR3 is CASSLAGRVDGYTF. CDR3 in DNA: TGCGCCAGCAGCTTGGCGGGCAGGGTGGATGGCTACACCTTC.

The gene calls are TRBV6-5 and TRBJ1-2; D perhaps matches TRBD1 (6 bases). The germline V gene has CDR1 MNHEY and CDR2 SVGAGI. The CDR3 extends over 15 amino acids. V was trimmed by 7 bases and J by 0 bases, leaving 15 bases between them. The CDR3 DNA is TGTGCCAGCATTCCACTGGGGACATCTAACTATGGCTACACCTTC. Translation gives CASIPLGTSNYGYTF.

This clone was seen a handful of times. The chain employs TRBV7-8 and TRBJ1-4, with D maybe TRBD1 (5 bases). CDR3 size: 13 residues. The ends were cut back, 5 bases at V and 7 bases at J, with 11 bases in the middle. CDR1 SGHVS and CDR2 FQNEAQ come from the germline V gene. DNA of the CDR3: TGTGCCAGCAGCCGGGGGGGGGTTGAAAAACTGTTTTTT. This encodes CASSRGGVEKLFF.

This chain connects TRBV7-8 to TRBJ2-3; 8 nucleotides align to TRBD2. Trimming took 3 bases from V and 2 from J; bases not matched to a gene: 4. CDR1 and CDR2 from the germline V gene are SGHVS and FQNEAQ. CDR3 length: 15 residues. The DNA for the CDR3 is TGTGCCAGCAGCTTTTGGGGACTAGACACAGATACGCAGTATTTT. Translating it yields CASSFWGLDTDTQYF.

This clone occurred once. V gene TRBV9 combines with J gene TRBJ1-1, with a weak D call TRBD1 (5 bases). This CDR3 has 14 amino acids. From germline, CDR1 is SGDLS and CDR2 YYNGEE. The ends were cut back, 3 bases at V and 1 base at J, with 10 bases in the middle. Here the CDR3 DNA reads TGTGCCAGCAGCGCCTCGACAGCGAACACTGAAGCTTTCTTT. The encoded protein is CASSASTANTEAFF.

The V and J genes are TRBV18 and TRBJ1-1; D gene ambiguous. CDR3 length: 13 residues. Trimming stripped 0 bases from V and 6 bases from J, with 8 bases between. CDR1 and CDR2 from the germline V gene are KGHSH and LQKENI. The CDR3 DNA follows: TGTGCCAGCTCACCACCGGTTGGCTCTGAAGCTTTCTTT. This sequence encodes CASSPPVGSEAFF.

V and J are TRBV9 and TRBJ1-6; D possibly corresponds to TRBD1 (6 bases). The CDR3 has 15 residues. Germline CDR1 and CDR2: SGDLS and YYNGEE. The V gene lost 0 bases and the J gene lost 5 bases, with 9 bases spanning the gap. CDR3 bases: TGTGCCAGCAGCGTAGGACAGGCTAATAATTCACCCCTCCACTTT. This sequence encodes CASSVGQANNSPLHF.

The chain combines TRBV6-2 or TRBV6-3 with TRBJ1-5; the D is unclear. CDR1 and CDR2 from the germline V gene are MNHEY and SVGEGT. The CDR3 has 17 residues. The germline V and J ends were trimmed by 4 bases and 0 bases, with 16 bases remaining between them. CDR3 nucleotide sequence: TGTGCCAGCAGTTTAGTGGGGAGTGCTTATAGCAATCAGCCCCAGCATTTT. Translating gives CASSLVGSAYSNQPQHF.

V gene TRBV11-3 combines with J gene TRBJ2-2; D is ambiguous. Trimming left V 3 bases short and J 0 bases short, with 14 bases between. Germline loops: CDR1 SGHNT, CDR2 YENEEA. The CDR3 sequence is 17 residues long. CDR3 protein: CASSLVYGSANTGELFF. The CDR3 DNA follows: TGTGCCAGCAGCTTGGTCTACGGGTCCGCGAACACCGGGGAGCTGTTTTTT.

This chain joins TRBV3-1 (or the pseudogene TRBV3-2) and TRBJ1-6; the D gene is possibly TRBD1 (5 bases). Germline V gives CDR1 LGHDT, CDR2 YNNKEL (reference sequence). This CDR3 has 14 residues. V dropped 4 bases and J dropped 10 bases, with 14 bases sitting between them. The chain's CDR3 is CASSPGSGGSPLHF. As DNA, the CDR3 is TGTGCCAGCAGCCCGGGCTCGGGGGGATCACCCCTCCACTTT.

This clone was seen a few times. The sample has other DNA sequences that encode this CDR3 too. This chain connects TRBV6-1 to TRBJ1-1, with D hard to call. Between the trimmed V and J ends, which lost 0 bases and 5 bases, there was a span of 7 bases. Germline CDR1 and CDR2: MNHNS and SASEGT. The CDR3 length is 13 residues. CDR3 DNA: TGTGCCAGCAGTGAAGCGCGGGGAACTGAAGCTTTCTTT. Translation gives CASSEARGTEAFF.

The gene calls are TRBV3-1 (or the pseudogene TRBV3-2) and TRBJ2-6; weak D call: TRBD2 (6 bases). The CDR3 is 14 amino acids. Germline V gene sequence: CDR1 LGHDT, CDR2 YNNKEL (reference sequence). V was cut by 4 bases and J by 3 bases, with 7 bases left in between. The CDR3 spells CASSLGGGANVLTF. The CDR3 DNA reads TGTGCCAGCAGCCTCGGGGGTGGGGCCAACGTCCTGACTTTC.

This clone was seen more than once but under ten times. The chain links TRBV3-1 (or the pseudogene TRBV3-2) to TRBJ2-1; 13 positions agree with TRBD2. Germline V gene sequence: CDR1 LGHDT, CDR2 YNNKEL (reference sequence). After removal of 4 bases from V and 6 bases from J, the junction contained 6 bases not matched to a gene. The CDR3 runs 16 residues. The CDR3 DNA reads as TGTGCCAGCAGCCGTCGAACTAGCGGGAGGGCCAATGAGCAGTTCTTC. It is translated as CASSRRTSGRANEQFF.

This chain links TRBV2 with TRBJ1-3; TRBD1 aligns across 7 bases. The CDR3 loop spans 15 amino acids. Trimming at V came to 7 bases and at J to 0 bases, leaving 6 bases not matched to a gene. Germline loops: CDR1 SNHLY, CDR2 FYNNEI. The CDR3 DNA follows: TGTGCCAGCACCCCGGGACAGCTCTCTGGAAACACCATATATTTT. Its protein product is CASTPGQLSGNTIYF.

J is TRBJ1-5 and V is TRBV9; maybe TRBD1 (5 bases). The germline V gene has CDR1 SGDLS and CDR2 YYNGEE. The V and J ends lost 0 bases and 0 bases respectively, with 10 bases between them. CDR3 length: 16 amino acids. CDR3 nucleotide sequence: TGTGCCAGCAGCGTAGAGGCAGGGCTTAGCAATCAGCCCCAGCATTTT. It is translated as CASSVEAGLSNQPQHF.

The V gene is TRBV6-5, the J gene TRBJ1-1; D may be TRBD1 (5 bases). The germline CDR1 and CDR2 sequences are MNHEY and SVGAGI. V lost 6 bases and J 1 base, leaving 9 bases between the germline ends. The CDR3 runs to 13 residues. This CDR3 reads CASSRVRNTEAFF. CDR3 coding DNA: TGTGCCAGCAGCAGGGTTCGGAACACTGAAGCTTTCTTT.

The chain is built from TRBV18 and TRBJ2-1; weak D call: TRBD1 (6 bases). From germline, CDR1 is KGHSH and CDR2 LQKENI. Trimming stripped 4 bases from V and 9 bases from J, with 19 bases between. The CDR3 has 15 residues. CDR3 coding DNA: TGTGCCAGCTCACTTACAGGGTCACCCCCGGTTGAGCAGTTCTTC. This codes for CASSLTGSPPVEQFF.

The gene calls are TRBV6-5 and TRBJ2-7; perhaps TRBD2 as D (5 bases). CDR1 and CDR2 (germline): MNHEY, SVGAGI. V dropped 7 bases and J dropped 4 bases, with 14 bases sitting between them. The CDR3 is 13 amino acids. CDR3 loop: CASTERPGYEQYF. The DNA for the CDR3 is TGTGCCAGCACGGAGCGGCCGGGGTACGAGCAGTACTTC.

The chain couples TRBV4-3 to TRBJ2-5; 8 bases fit TRBD2. Germline lookup yields CDR1 LGHNA and CDR2 YSLEER. This CDR3 has 16 residues. V dropped 0 bases and J dropped 1; count of bases not matched to a gene: 4. CDR3 sequence (DNA): TGCGCCAGCAGCCAAGAATCGGCGGGGGGCCAAGAGACCCAGTACTTC. Amino acid sequence: CASSQESAGGQETQYF.

The rearrangement uses TRBV3-1 (or the pseudogene TRBV3-2) and TRBJ2-1, with TRBD2 matching over 8 bases. This CDR3 contains 16 residues. The ends lost 0 bases at V and 4 bases at J; junction bases unmatched: 5. CDR1 and CDR2 (germline): LGHDT, YNNKEL (reference sequence). The CDR3 sequence: CASSQDVPGGYNEQFF. In DNA, the CDR3 is TGTGCCAGCAGCCAAGATGTTCCGGGAGGGTACAATGAGCAGTTCTTC.

V is TRBV6-5 and J is TRBJ2-2, with D tentatively TRBD1 (5 bases). Germline CDR1 is MNHEY and CDR2 is SVGAGI. The CDR3 is made up of 15 amino acids. Trimming removed 2 bases from V and 10 bases from J, with 17 bases in between. The CDR3 loop reads CASSYQGRRSPELFF. The CDR3 region has the DNA TGTGCCAGCAGTTACCAGGGCCGTCGGTCACCGGAGCTGTTTTTT.

The V call is TRBV5-1, the J call TRBJ1-1; D possibly corresponds to TRBD1 (5 bases). The CDR3 runs to 13 residues. V was clipped by 4 bases and J by 4 bases, with 11 bases between them. CDR1 SGHRS and CDR2 YFSETQ come from the germline V gene. The CDR3 is CASSMGEFTEAFF. The CDR3, as DNA: TGCGCCAGCAGCATGGGGGAGTTCACTGAAGCTTTCTTT.

This chain uses TRBV4-1 with TRBJ1-2, with D maybe TRBD1 (5 bases). Trimming removed 0 bases at V and 0 bases at J, with 11 bases between. CDR3 length equals 16 residues. From germline, CDR1 is MGHRA and CDR2 YSYEKL. The CDR3 is CASSQEVAGTNYGYTF. CDR3 DNA: TGCGCCAGCAGCCAAGAAGTGGCAGGGACTAACTATGGCTACACCTTC.

This clone was found a few times. This CDR3 reads CASSGPGTWETQYF. The CDR3 nucleotides are TGTGCCAGCTCAGGCCCCGGGACTTGGGAGACCCAGTACTTC. The chain is built from TRBV18 and TRBJ2-5; tentative D call: TRBD2 (6 bases). The V gene lost 5 bases and the J gene lost 5 bases, with 15 bases spanning the gap. The CDR3 runs to 14 residues. The germline V gene has CDR1 KGHSH and CDR2 LQKENI. The full variable domain, completed using reference TRBV18 and TRBJ2-5, is NAGVMQNPRHLVRRRGQEARLRCSPMKGHSHVYWYRQLPEEGLKFMVYLQKENIIDESGMPKERFSAEFPKEGPSILRIQQVVRGDSAAYFCASSGPGTWETQYFGPGTRLLVL.

CDR3 in DNA: TGTGCCAGCAGTCCCGGGACAGGGTCCTACAATGAGCAGTTCTTC. Residues: CASSPGTGSYNEQFF. This sequence joins TRBV5-4 and TRBJ2-1; 9 bases are a match to TRBD1. CDR1 is SGHNT, CDR2 YYREEE, per germline (reference sequence). The CDR3 spans 15 residues. The V and J ends lost 5 bases and 1 base, in that order; junction bases with no gene match: 4.